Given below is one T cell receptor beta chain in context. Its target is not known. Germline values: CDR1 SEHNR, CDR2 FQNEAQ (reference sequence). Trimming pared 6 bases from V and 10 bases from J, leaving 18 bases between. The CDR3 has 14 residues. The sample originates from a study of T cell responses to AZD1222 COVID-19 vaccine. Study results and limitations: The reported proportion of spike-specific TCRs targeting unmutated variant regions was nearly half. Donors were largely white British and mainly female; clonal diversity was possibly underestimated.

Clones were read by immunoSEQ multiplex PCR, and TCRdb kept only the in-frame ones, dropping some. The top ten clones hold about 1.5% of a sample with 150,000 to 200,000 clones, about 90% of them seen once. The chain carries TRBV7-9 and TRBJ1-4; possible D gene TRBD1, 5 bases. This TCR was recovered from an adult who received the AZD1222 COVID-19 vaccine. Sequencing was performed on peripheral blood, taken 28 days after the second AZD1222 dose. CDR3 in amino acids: CASSYGGGLGKLFF. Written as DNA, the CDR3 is TGTGCCAGCAGTTACGGGGGAGGTCTTGGAAAACTGTTTTTT.